The next 7 T cell receptor beta chains were all read from a single sample in a study of blood T cell repertoires in COVID-19. Sequencing used immunoSEQ multiplex PCR; TCRdb keeps in-frame clones, though not all of them. The repertoire includes tens of thousands of clones, about 86% of them detected once, and more than 1.4% sits in the top ten. Specimen: peripheral blood. Receptor source: an older woman with acute or convalescent COVID-19.

V and J are TRBV30 and TRBJ1-2; possible D gene TRBD1, 5 bases. The CDR3 contains 14 residues. Germline-derived CDR1 and CDR2 are GTSNPN and SVGIG (reference sequence). V gave up 7 bases and J gave up 1 base, with 16 bases separating them. In DNA form, the CDR3 reads TGTGCCTACCTCGGGCAGGGTTATAACTATGGCTACACCTTC. Amino acids: CAYLGQGYNYGYTF.

The chain employs TRBV5-1 and TRBJ1-2; D may be TRBD1 (6 bases). CDR3 length equals 12 residues. V dropped 7 bases and J dropped 6 bases, with 13 bases sitting between them. Germline values: CDR1 SGHRS, CDR2 YFSETQ. The DNA for the CDR3 is TGCGCCAGCTCTCGGGGGGCGGATGGCTACACCTTC. This translates into CASSRGADGYTF.

V and J are TRBV11-2 and TRBJ2-7; D possibly corresponds to TRBD1 (7 bases). The V and J ends lost 3 bases and 2 bases respectively, with 11 bases between them. The CDR3 loop spans 14 amino acids. Germline assignment: CDR1 SGHAT and CDR2 FQNNGV. The CDR3 DNA reads TGTGCCAGCAGCTTTTCAGGGGGGACCTACGAGCAGTACTTC. Its translation is CASSFSGGTYEQYF.

V is TRBV9 and J is TRBJ2-7, with a possible D match to TRBD2 (5 bases). From germline, CDR1 is SGDLS and CDR2 YYNGEE. Trimming removed 4 bases at V and 3 bases at J, with 14 bases between. CDR3 length: 14 amino acids. This chain's CDR3 is CASSREGKIYEQYF. The CDR3 nucleotides are TGTGCCAGCAGCAGAGAGGGAAAGATCTACGAGCAGTACTTC.

Here the CDR3 DNA reads TGTGCCAGTAGTTCCTCAAGCCGCGTCGGAGGGTACAATCAGCCCCAGCATTTT. Residues: CASSSSSRVGGYNQPQHF. The chain links TRBV19 to TRBJ1-5; D call uncertain. V was trimmed by 5 bases and J by 3 bases, leaving 23 bases between them. The V gene's germline CDR1 is LNHDA and CDR2 SQIVND (reference sequence). This CDR3 region has 18 residues.

The chain joins TRBV19 to TRBJ1-1; no reliable D call. The CDR3 extends over 15 amino acids. The V gene lost 1 base and the J gene lost 0 bases, with 9 bases spanning the gap. CDR1 is LNHDA, CDR2 SQIVND, per germline (reference sequence). The CDR3 DNA is TGTGCCAGTAGTATAGTCGGCAGGTTGAACACTGAAGCTTTCTTT. It specifies CASSIVGRLNTEAFF.

V gene TRBV6-6 combines with J gene TRBJ2-1; D is ambiguous. The CDR3 consists of 12 residues. Germline V lookup: CDR1 MNHNY, CDR2 SVGAGI (reference sequence). The V end was cut by 6 bases, the J end by 6 bases, with 9 bases between. Here the CDR3 reads CASSPLSNEQFF. The CDR3 nucleotides are TGTGCCAGCAGCCCCTTGAGCAATGAGCAGTTCTTC.